The sequence of this TCR beta chain was determined in a study of T cell repertoires in cytomegalovirus infection. Findings and limits, study-wide: HLA-C-restricted CMV-specific TCR beta clonotypes prevailed in the ex vivo response.

The CDR3 runs to 20 residues. The junction had 24 bases not matched to a gene; V was cut back by 5 bases and J by 8 bases. The germline V gene encodes CDR1 SGHAT and CDR2 FQNNGV. Of note for this clonotype: Its antigen is still unknown.

TCRdb analysed the reads with MiXCR anew, one entry per CDR3 protein. The sample includes just over 450,000 distinct CDR3 sequences, approximately 40% seen only once; the top ten take 40% to 50%. The clonotype comes from a human donor in good health (CMV status not recorded). Some clones in this sample may be carry-over from other donors' samples. Sequences were derived from cultured PBMCs, sampled from culture after CMV antigen stimulation. The rearrangement uses TRBV11-2 and TRBJ2-7, with TRBD2 matching over 13 bases. The CDR3 DNA reads TGTGCCAGCAGCCGGTCATTCCGGACAGGGACGGAGGGACTAGCGGGAAAGCAGTACTTC. Translated: CASSRSFRTGTEGLAGKQYF.